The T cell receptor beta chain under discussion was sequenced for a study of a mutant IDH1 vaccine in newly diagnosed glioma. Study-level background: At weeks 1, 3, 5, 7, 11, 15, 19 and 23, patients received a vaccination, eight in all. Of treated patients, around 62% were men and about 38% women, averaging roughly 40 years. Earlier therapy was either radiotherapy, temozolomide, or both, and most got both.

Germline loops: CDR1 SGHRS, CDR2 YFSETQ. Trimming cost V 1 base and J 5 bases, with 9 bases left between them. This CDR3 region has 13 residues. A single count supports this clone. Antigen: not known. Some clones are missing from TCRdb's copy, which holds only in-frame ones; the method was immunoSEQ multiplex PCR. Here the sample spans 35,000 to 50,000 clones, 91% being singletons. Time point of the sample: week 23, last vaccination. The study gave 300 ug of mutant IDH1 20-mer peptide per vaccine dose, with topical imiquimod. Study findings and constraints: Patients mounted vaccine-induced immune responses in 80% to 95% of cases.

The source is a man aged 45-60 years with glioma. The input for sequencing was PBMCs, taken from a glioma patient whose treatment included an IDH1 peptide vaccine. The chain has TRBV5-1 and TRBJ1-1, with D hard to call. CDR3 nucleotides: TGCGCCAGCAGCTTGATTAGGGAAACTGAAGCTTTCTTT. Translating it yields CASSLIRETEAFF.